The present TCR beta chain was sequenced within a study of technical replicates of blood from a handful of donors. Only in-frame clones appear in the TCRdb table, and some are missing; sequencing was by immunoSEQ multiplex PCR. The sample records fewer than 95,000 clones, roughly 94% being singletons. This CDR3 has 14 residues. V was shortened by 0 bases and J by 2 bases, with 8 bases between the two germline ends. Germline V lookup: CDR1 SGDLS, CDR2 YYNGEE. This TCR came from a human donor in good health. Sample: T cells isolated from PBMCs. The chain has TRBV9 and TRBJ1-2; D remains unclear. Here the CDR3 DNA reads TGTGCCAGCAGCGTAGAGGGAGGGAACTATGGCTACACCTTC. This gives the protein CASSVEGGNYGYTF.